This T cell receptor beta chain was observed in a study of a mutant IDH1 vaccine in newly diagnosed glioma. Study as a whole: Treated individuals were about 60% male and approximately 40% female, averaging 40.4 years of age. Those enrolled had earlier been treated with radiotherapy, temozolomide, or both, mostly both.

General study findings and limits: There seemed to be no relation between pseudoprogression and changes in top peripheral T cell clonotypes.

The time point was: week 11, during vaccination. Alongside topical imiquimod, each dose of vaccine comprised 300 ug of mutant IDH1 20-mer peptide. This clone occurred once. Its antigen is unidentified. Sequenced by immunoSEQ multiplex PCR; TCRdb stores in-frame clones only, minus some. The sample lists about 110,000 clones; about nine tenths were seen once. CDR1 is SQVTM, CDR2 ANQGSEA, per germline. Trimming left V 7 bases short and J 5 bases short, with 14 bases between. CDR3 size: 13 residues. The clonotype was recovered from a woman in her 50s with glioma. The chain carries TRBV29-1 and TRBJ1-4, with a weak D call TRBD1 (6 bases). The specimen comprised PBMCs, sampled from a glioma patient whose treatment included an IDH1 peptide vaccine. In DNA form, the CDR3 reads TGCAGCGCTTCCGGGGGCTCAAATGAAAAACTGTTTTTT. It yields the protein CSASGGSNEKLFF.